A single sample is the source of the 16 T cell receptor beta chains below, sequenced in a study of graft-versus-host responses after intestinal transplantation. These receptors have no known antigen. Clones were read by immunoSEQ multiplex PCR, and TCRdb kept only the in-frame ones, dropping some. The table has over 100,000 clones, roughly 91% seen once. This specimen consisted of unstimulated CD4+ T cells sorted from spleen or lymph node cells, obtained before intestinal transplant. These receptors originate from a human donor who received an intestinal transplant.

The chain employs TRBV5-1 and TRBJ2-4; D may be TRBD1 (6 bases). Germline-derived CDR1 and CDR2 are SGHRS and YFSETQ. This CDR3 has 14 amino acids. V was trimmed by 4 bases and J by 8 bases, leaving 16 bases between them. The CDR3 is CASSPSTGGDIQYF. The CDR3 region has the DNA TGCGCCAGCAGCCCCTCGACAGGAGGAGACATTCAGTACTTC. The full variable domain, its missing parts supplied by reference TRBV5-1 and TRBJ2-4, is KAGVTQTPRYLIKTRGQQVTLSCSPISGHRSVSWYQQTPGQGLQFLFEYFSETQRNKGNFPGRFSGRQFSNSRSEMNVSTLELGDSALYLCASSPSTGGDIQYFGAGTRLSVL.

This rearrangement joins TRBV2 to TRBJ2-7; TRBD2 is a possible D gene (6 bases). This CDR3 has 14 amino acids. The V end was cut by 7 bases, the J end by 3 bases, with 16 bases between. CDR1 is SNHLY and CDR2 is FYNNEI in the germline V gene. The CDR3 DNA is TGTGCCAGCAAGGGACTCCTGGGGAGCTACGAGCAGTACTTC. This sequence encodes CASKGLLGSYEQYF.

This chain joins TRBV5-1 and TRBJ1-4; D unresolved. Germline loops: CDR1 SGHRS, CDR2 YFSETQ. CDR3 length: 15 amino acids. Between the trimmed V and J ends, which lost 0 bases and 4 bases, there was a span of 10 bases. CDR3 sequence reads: CASSLVSQSNEKLFF. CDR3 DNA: TGCGCCAGCAGCTTGGTTTCCCAGAGTAATGAAAAACTGTTTTTT.

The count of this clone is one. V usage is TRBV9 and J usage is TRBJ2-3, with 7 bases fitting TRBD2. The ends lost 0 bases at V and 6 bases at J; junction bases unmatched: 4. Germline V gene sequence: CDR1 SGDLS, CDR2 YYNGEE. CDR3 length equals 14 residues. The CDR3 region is CASSVGGGKDTQYF. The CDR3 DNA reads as TGTGCCAGCAGCGTAGGGGGAGGGAAGGATACGCAGTATTTT.

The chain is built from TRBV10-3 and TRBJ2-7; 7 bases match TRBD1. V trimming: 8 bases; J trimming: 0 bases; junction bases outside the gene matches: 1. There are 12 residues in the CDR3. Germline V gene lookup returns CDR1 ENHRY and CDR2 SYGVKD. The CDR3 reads CAIGQDSYEQYF. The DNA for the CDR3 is TGTGCCATCGGACAGGACTCCTACGAGCAGTACTTC.

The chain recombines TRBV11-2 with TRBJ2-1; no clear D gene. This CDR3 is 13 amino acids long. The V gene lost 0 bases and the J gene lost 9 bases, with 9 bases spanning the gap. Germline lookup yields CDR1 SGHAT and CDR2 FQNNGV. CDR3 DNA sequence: TGTGCCAGCAGCTTAGACCAGGTTGGTGAGCAGTTCTTC. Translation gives CASSLDQVGEQFF.

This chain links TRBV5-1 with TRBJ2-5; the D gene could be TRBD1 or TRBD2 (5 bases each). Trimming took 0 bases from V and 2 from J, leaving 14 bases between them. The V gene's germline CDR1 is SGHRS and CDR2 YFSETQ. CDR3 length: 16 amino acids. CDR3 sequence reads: CASSLVEGRRQETQYF. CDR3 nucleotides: TGCGCCAGCAGCTTGGTCGAGGGGCGGAGACAAGAGACCCAGTACTTC.

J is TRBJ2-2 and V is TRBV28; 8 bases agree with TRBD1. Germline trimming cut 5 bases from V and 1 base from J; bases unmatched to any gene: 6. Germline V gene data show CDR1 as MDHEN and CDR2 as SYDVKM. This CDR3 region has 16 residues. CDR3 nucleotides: TGTGCCAGCAGTCGAACAGGGGGAGAGAACACCGGGGAGCTGTTTTTT. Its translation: CASSRTGGENTGELFF.

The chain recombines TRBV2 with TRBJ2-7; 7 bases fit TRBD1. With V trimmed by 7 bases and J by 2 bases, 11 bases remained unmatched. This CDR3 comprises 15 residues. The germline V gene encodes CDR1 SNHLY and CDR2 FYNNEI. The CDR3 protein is CASTRTGILTYEQYF. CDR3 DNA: TGTGCCAGCACCCGGACAGGAATATTAACCTACGAGCAGTACTTC.

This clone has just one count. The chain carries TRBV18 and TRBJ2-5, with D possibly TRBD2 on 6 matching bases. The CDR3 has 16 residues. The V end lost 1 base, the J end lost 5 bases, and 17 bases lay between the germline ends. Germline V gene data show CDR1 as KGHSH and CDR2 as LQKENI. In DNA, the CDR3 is TGTGCCAGCTCACCACTGAGACAGACCGGAGGGGAGACCCAGTACTTC. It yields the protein CASSPLRQTGGETQYF.

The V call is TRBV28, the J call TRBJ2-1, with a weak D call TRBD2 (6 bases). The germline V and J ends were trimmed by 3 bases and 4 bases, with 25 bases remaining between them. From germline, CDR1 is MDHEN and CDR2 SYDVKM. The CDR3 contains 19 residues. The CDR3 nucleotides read TGTGCCAGCAGTTTCCCTCGGGGGATAGCTCTCGTGTCGTACAATGAGCAGTTCTTC. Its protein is CASSFPRGIALVSYNEQFF.

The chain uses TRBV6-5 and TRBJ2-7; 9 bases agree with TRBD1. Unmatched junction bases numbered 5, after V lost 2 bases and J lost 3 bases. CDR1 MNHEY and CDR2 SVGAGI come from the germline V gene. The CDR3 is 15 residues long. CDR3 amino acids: CASSYNADRGYEQYF. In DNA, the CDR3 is TGTGCCAGCAGTTACAACGCGGACAGGGGCTACGAGCAGTACTTC.

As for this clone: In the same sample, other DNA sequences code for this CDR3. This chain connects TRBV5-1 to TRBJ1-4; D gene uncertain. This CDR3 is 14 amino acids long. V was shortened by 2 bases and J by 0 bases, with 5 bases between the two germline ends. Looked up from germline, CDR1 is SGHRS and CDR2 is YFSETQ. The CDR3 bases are TGCGCCAGCAGCTTAACGCCAACTAATGAAAAACTGTTTTTT. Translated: CASSLTPTNEKLFF.

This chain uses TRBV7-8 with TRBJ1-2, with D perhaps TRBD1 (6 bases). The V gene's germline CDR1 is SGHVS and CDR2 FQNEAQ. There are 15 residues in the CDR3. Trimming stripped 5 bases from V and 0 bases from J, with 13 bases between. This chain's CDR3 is CASSTANRANYGYTF. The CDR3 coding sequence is TGTGCCAGCAGCACGGCGAACAGGGCTAACTATGGCTACACCTTC.

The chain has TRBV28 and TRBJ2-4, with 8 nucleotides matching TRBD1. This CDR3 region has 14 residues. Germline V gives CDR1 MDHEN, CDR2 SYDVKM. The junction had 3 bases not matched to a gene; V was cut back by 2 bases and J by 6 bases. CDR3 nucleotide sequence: TGTGCCAGCAGTTTAGGCCAGGGGGCAAACATTCAGTACTTC. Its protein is CASSLGQGANIQYF.

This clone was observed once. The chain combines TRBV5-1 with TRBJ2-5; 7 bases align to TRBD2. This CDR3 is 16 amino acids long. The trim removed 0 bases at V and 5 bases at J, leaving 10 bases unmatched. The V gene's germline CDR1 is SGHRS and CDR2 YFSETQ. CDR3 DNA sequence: TGCGCCAGCAGCTTGGGCGGGAGTCTCCCGGGGGAGACCCAGTACTTC. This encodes CASSLGGSLPGETQYF.